This is a list of T cell receptor beta chains from one sample in a study of preoperative IRX-2 immunotherapy in early breast cancer. Here immunoSEQ multiplex PCR was the method, and the copy in TCRdb shows in-frame clones only, minus some. This sample has 30,000 to 45,000 clones, with 82% found just once. This specimen was lymph node tissue, taken after IRX-2 immunotherapy. These receptors all stem from a human donor with breast cancer. Each CDR3 is given with its conserved first and last residue. Each record gives: J gene, clone size, V gene, D gene, CDR3 DNA, CDR3 protein. The D gene is left open where the match is weak. Not all rows give a size; the values are once, few, many and, for expanded clones, a class.

J: TRBJ1-5; size: NA; V: TRBV5-1; D: NA; DNA: TGCGCCAGCAGCCCCCGAACGGGGATCGAGCCCCAGCATTTT; CDR3: CASSPRTGIEPQHF
J: TRBJ2-3; size: NA; V: TRBV5-5; D: TRBD2; DNA: TGTGCCAGCAGCTCTAGCGGGGGGGCCAGGACAGATACGCAGTATTTT; CDR3: CASSSSGGARTDTQYF
J: TRBJ1-1; size: NA; V: TRBV12-2; D: NA; DNA: TGTGCAAGTCGCTTACGGACAAAGGAATTGAACACTGAAGCTTTCTTT; CDR3: CASRLRTKELNTEAFF
J: TRBJ1-6; size: NA; V: TRBV11-1; D: TRBD1; DNA: TGTGCCAGCAGCTTGGGTTCAGGACAGGGATCATCACCCCTCCACTTT; CDR3: CASSLGSGQGSSPLHF
J: TRBJ2-7; size: NA; V: TRBV11-3; D: TRBD2; DNA: TGTGCCAGCAGAGGTCGGACTAGCGGCTACGAGCAGTACTTC; CDR3: CASRGRTSGYEQYF
J: TRBJ1-2; size: NA; V: TRBV11-3; D: NA; DNA: TGTGCCAGCAGCTTGAGCTCAGCGCGCTATGGCTACACCTTC; CDR3: CASSLSSARYGYTF
J: TRBJ1-5; size: NA; V: TRBV6-8; D: TRBD1; DNA: TGTGCCAGCAGTGTCCAGGGGGGACGCAATCAGCCCCAGCATTTT; CDR3: CASSVQGGRNQPQHF
J: TRBJ1-5; size: NA; V: TRBV6-7; D: TRBD1; DNA: TGTGAGCCGGGAGCCCGGCCAGGGGGCCATCAGCCCCAGCATTTT; CDR3: CEPGARPGGHQPQHF
J: TRBJ2-1; size: NA; V: TRBV1; D: NA; DNA: TGCGCCAGCAGCCAAAACTCTAATGAGCAGTTCTTC; CDR3: CASSQNSNEQFF
J: TRBJ1-2; size: NA; V: TRBV6-8; D: TRBD1; DNA: TGTGCCAGCAGCCAAGACTCGGGGACAGGTTCGATCTATGGCTACACCTTC; CDR3: CASSQDSGTGSIYGYTF
J: TRBJ1-3; size: NA; V: TRBV28; D: NA; DNA: TGTGCCAGCAGCGTCCTGTCCTCCAGCGCAGGAAACACCATATATTTT; CDR3: CASSVLSSSAGNTIYF
J: TRBJ1-1; size: NA; V: TRBV28; D: TRBD1; DNA: TGTGCCAGCCGATTACAGGGGGCGAACACTGAAGCTTTCTTT; CDR3: CASRLQGANTEAFF
J: TRBJ1-2; size: NA; V: TRBV11-3; D: NA; DNA: TGTGCCAGCAGCTTGGTGGGAGGGGGAAACTATGGCTACACCTTC; CDR3: CASSLVGGGNYGYTF
J: TRBJ2-7; size: NA; V: TRBV28; D: NA; DNA: TGTGCCAGCAACAGCCGGGGTTACGAGCAGTACTTC; CDR3: CASNSRGYEQYF
J: TRBJ2-7; size: once; V: TRBV28; D: TRBD1; DNA: TGTGCCGGCGCCGACAGGGAGTTATACGAGCAGTACTTC; CDR3: CAGADRELYEQYF
J: TRBJ2-1; size: NA; V: TRBV11-3; D: NA; DNA: TGTGCCAGCAGCTTAAGAGTCGGTGAGGGAGGTTACAATGAGCAGTTCTTC; CDR3: CASSLRVGEGGYNEQFF
J: TRBJ1-6; size: NA; V: TRBV7-1; D: NA; DNA: TGTGCCAGCAGCTTTCAGGGGCGTTCACCCCTCCACTTT; CDR3: CASSFQGRSPLHF
J: TRBJ1-5; size: few; V: TRBV16; D: NA; DNA: TGTGCCAGCAGTGGTCGTAGGGAGAATCAGCCCCAGCATTTT; CDR3: CASSGRRENQPQHF
J: TRBJ1-1; size: NA; V: TRBV6-8; D: TRBD1; DNA: TGTGCCAGCAGTTACTCGATTACAGGGGGCGCGCGGAACACTGAAGCTTTCTTT; CDR3: CASSYSITGGARNTEAFF
J: TRBJ2-6; size: NA; V: TRBV5-1; D: NA; DNA: TGCGCCAGCAGCTTGGCCGGCGGGAATTCTGGGGCCAACGTCCTGACTTTC; CDR3: CASSLAGGNSGANVLTF
J: TRBJ2-1; size: NA; V: TRBV10-1; D: TRBD2; DNA: TGCGCCAGCAGGGGGCTAGCGGGGGGCAGGTCCTACAATGAGCAGTTCTTC; CDR3: CASRGLAGGRSYNEQFF
J: TRBJ2-6; size: NA; V: TRBV6-8; D: TRBD1; DNA: TGTGCCAGCAGACTACAGGGGGCCTTAGGGAACTCTGGGGCCAACGTCCTGACTTTC; CDR3: CASRLQGALGNSGANVLTF
J: TRBJ1-1; size: NA; V: TRBV29-1; D: NA; DNA: TGCAGCGGGGGGGCAGGGCCCAACACTGAAGCTTTCTTT; CDR3: CSGGAGPNTEAFF
J: TRBJ2-1; size: NA; V: TRBV11-3; D: NA; DNA: TGTGCCAGCACCACGGACAGAACCTACAATGAGCAGTTCTTC; CDR3: CASTTDRTYNEQFF
J: TRBJ1-5; size: NA; V: TRBV19; D: NA; DNA: TGTGCCAGTAGCCCAACCTCCCTCTTTCAGCCCCAGCATTTT; CDR3: CASSPTSLFQPQHF
J: TRBJ2-2; size: few; V: TRBV15; D: TRBD2; DNA: TGTGCCACCTGTTTTGATAGCGGGGACACCGGGGAGCTGTTTTTT; CDR3: CATCFDSGDTGELFF
J: TRBJ1-1; size: NA; V: TRBV29-1; D: NA; DNA: TGCAGCGCAGGAGGAGGGAACACTGAAGCTTTCTTT; CDR3: CSAGGGNTEAFF
J: TRBJ1-5; size: few; V: TRBV6-8; D: NA; DNA: TGTGCCAGCAGTAGCCAAACAGGATTCAATCAGCCCCAGCATTTT; CDR3: CASSSQTGFNQPQHF
J: TRBJ1-3; size: NA; V: TRBV11-3; D: NA; DNA: TGTGCCAGCAGCCCCGGGGGGCGCTCTGGAAACACCATATATTTT; CDR3: CASSPGGRSGNTIYF
J: TRBJ1-2; size: NA; V: TRBV28; D: NA; DNA: TGTGCCACTTTCCGGCGGGACGTTGGCTATGGCTACACCTTC; CDR3: CATFRRDVGYGYTF
J: TRBJ1-6; size: few; V: TRBV11-3; D: NA; DNA: TGTGCCAGCAGCTTGAGCCGCGGACAGAGACTTACTTCACCCCTCCACTTT; CDR3: CASSLSRGQRLTSPLHF
J: TRBJ2-7; size: NA; V: TRBV7-6; D: NA; DNA: TGTGCCAGCAGCTTGTCTGGCCCTCATCCTTCCTACGAGCAGTACTTC; CDR3: CASSLSGPHPSYEQYF
J: TRBJ2-3; size: NA; V: TRBV4-1; D: NA; DNA: TGCGCCAGCAGCCAAGTACCGGACACAGATACGCAGTATTTT; CDR3: CASSQVPDTDTQYF
J: TRBJ2-2; size: NA; V: TRBV7-6; D: NA; DNA: TGTGCCAGCAGCTTCCACAGCGCGAACACCGGGGAGCTGTTTTTT; CDR3: CASSFHSANTGELFF
J: TRBJ1-4; size: NA; V: TRBV7-6; D: NA; DNA: TGTGCCAGCAGCTTAGGGGCTACTAATGAAAAACTGTTTTTT; CDR3: CASSLGATNEKLFF
J: TRBJ2-5; size: NA; V: TRBV28; D: NA; DNA: TGTGCCAGCAGTTTCAACAGCCAAGAGACCCAGTACTTC; CDR3: CASSFNSQETQYF
J: TRBJ2-1; size: NA; V: TRBV5-1; D: NA; DNA: TGCGCCAGCAGCTTCGGACTGGGCTCCTACAATGAGCAGTTCTTC; CDR3: CASSFGLGSYNEQFF
J: TRBJ1-1; size: NA; V: TRBV28; D: TRBD1; DNA: TGTGCCAGTTCCCATGGGACAGGGCATAACACTGAAGCTTTCTTT; CDR3: CASSHGTGHNTEAFF
J: TRBJ1-2; size: NA; V: TRBV19; D: TRBD1; DNA: TGTGCCAGTGGCACCGGGACAGAATTTTATGGCTACACCTTC; CDR3: CASGTGTEFYGYTF
J: TRBJ1-1; size: few; V: TRBV6-8; D: NA; DNA: TGTGCCAGCAGAGACACGAGCACTGAAGCTTTCTTT; CDR3: CASRDTSTEAFF
J: TRBJ2-1; size: NA; V: TRBV6-8; D: NA; DNA: TGTGCCAGCAGTCTTCGCAGACAGACCTACAATGAGCAGTTCTTC; CDR3: CASSLRRQTYNEQFF
J: TRBJ2-1; size: NA; V: TRBV23-1; D: TRBD2; DNA: TGCGCCAGCAGCCAAGAACCCGTCCTAGCGGGGGGGGAGCAGTTCTTC; CDR3: CASSQEPVLAGGEQFF
J: TRBJ1-5; size: few; V: TRBV6-8; D: NA; DNA: TGTGCCAGCACTCTCCGGGGATCTGGCAATCAGCCCCAGCATTTT; CDR3: CASTLRGSGNQPQHF
J: TRBJ1-4; size: NA; V: TRBV23-1; D: TRBD1; DNA: TGCGCCAGCAGCCGCATAGGGACAGGGAATAATGAAAAACTGTTTTTT; CDR3: CASSRIGTGNNEKLFF
J: TRBJ1-1; size: NA; V: TRBV6-8; D: NA; DNA: TGTGCCAGCAGTTACGGCAGGGGAACTGAAGCTTTCTTT; CDR3: CASSYGRGTEAFF
J: TRBJ1-1; size: NA; V: TRBV19; D: NA; DNA: TGTGCCAGTAGTCAGATCCAACTCACGAACACTGAAGCTTTCTTT; CDR3: CASSQIQLTNTEAFF